This T cell receptor beta chain was observed in a study of T cell repertoires and HLA-DP antigens. At the level of the study: CD4+ T cells were cocultured with HeLa cells expressing HLA-DP. Two male donors and one female donor spanned ages 18-to-29 through 60-to-69.

Average purity of the negatively selected CD4+ T cells was just under 98%. Amplification used primers for 54 TRBV and 13 TRBJ segments. This table comes from immunoSEQ multiplex PCR, and its TCRdb copy is limited to in-frame clones, with some not included. The data show over 100,000 clones, about 91% seen once. The CDR3 length is 12 residues. CDR1 is SNHLY and CDR2 is FYNNEI in the germline V gene. Between the trimmed V and J ends, which lost 11 bases and 1 base, there was a span of 11 bases. As for this clone: What it recognizes is unknown.

This sequence was found in a woman between 18 and 29 years old in good health and CMV-seronegative. This rearrangement joins TRBV2 to TRBJ2-5; D possibly corresponds to TRBD1 (6 bases). Sample: CD4+ T cells from PBMCs. This CDR3 is CAEGESQETQYF. The CDR3 bases are TGTGCCGAGGGGGAATCCCAAGAGACCCAGTACTTC.